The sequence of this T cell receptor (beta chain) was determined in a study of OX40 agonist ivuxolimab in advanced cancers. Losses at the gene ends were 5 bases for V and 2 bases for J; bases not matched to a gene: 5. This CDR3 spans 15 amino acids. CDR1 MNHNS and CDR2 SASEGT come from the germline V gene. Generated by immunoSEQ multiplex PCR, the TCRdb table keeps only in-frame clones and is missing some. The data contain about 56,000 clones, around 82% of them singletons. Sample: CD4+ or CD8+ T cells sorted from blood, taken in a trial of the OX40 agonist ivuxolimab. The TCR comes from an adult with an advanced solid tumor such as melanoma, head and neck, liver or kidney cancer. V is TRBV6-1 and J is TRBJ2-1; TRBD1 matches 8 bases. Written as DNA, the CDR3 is TGTGCCAGCAGTCAAGGACAGGGACCCTACAATGAGCAGTTCTTC. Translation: CASSQGQGPYNEQFF.